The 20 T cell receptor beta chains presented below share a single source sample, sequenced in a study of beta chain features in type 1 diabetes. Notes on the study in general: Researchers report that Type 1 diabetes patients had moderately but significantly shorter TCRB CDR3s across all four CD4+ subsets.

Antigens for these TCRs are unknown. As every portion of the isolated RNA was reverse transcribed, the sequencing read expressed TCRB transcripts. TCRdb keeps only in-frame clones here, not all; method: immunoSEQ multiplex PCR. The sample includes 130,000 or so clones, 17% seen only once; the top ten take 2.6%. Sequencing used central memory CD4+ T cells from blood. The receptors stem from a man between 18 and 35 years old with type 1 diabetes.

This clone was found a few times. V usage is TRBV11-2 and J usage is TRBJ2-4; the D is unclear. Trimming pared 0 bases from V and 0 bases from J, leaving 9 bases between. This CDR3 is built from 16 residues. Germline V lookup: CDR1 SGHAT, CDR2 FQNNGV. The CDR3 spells CASSLDVTLAKNIQYF. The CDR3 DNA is TGTGCCAGCAGCTTAGACGTCACCCTAGCCAAAAACATTCAGTACTTC.

The CDR3 spells CASSLGVDQPQHF. In DNA form, the CDR3 reads TGTGCCAGCAGCTTAGGTGTCGATCAGCCCCAGCATTTT. The chain has TRBV5-6 and TRBJ1-5; no firm D call. Germline CDR1 reads SGHDT; CDR2 reads YYEEEE. V lost 2 bases and J 5 bases, leaving 8 bases between the germline ends. There are 13 residues in the CDR3.

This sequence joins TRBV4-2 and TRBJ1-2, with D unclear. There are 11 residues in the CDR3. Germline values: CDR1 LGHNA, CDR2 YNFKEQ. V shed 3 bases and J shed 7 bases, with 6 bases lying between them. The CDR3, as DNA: TGTGCCAGCAGCCACAAGGGTGGCTACACCTTC. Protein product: CASSHKGGYTF.

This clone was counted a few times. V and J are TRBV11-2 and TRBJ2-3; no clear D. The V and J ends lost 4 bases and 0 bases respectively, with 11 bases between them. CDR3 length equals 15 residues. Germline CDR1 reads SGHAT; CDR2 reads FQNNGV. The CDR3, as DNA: TGTGCCAGCAGCTCCCAACCCTCTAGCACAGATACGCAGTATTTT. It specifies CASSSQPSSTDTQYF.

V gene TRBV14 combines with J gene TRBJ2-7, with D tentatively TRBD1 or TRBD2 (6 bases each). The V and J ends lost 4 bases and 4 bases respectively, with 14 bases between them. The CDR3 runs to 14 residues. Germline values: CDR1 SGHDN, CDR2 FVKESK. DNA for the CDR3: TGTGCCAGCAGCCGATACAAAGGGGGGTACGAGCAGTACTTC. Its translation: CASSRYKGGYEQYF. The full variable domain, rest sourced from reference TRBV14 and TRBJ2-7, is EAGVTQFPSHSVIEKGQTVTLRCDPISGHDNLYWYRRVMGKEIKFLLHFVKESKQDESGMPNNRFLAERTGGTYSTLKVQPAELEDSGVYFCASSRYKGGYEQYFGPGTRLTVT.

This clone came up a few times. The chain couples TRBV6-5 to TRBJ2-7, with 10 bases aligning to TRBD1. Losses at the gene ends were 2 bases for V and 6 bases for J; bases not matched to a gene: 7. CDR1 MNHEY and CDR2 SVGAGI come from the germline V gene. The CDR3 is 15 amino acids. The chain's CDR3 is CASSYQGQGLVEQYF. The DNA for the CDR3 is TGTGCCAGCAGTTACCAGGGACAGGGGCTGGTCGAGCAGTACTTC.

The CDR3 loop is CASSSGGYGYTF. The CDR3 DNA sequence: TGTGCCAGCAGTTCCGGGGGCTATGGCTACACCTTC. The rearrangement uses TRBV27 and TRBJ1-2; tentative D call: TRBD1 (5 bases). This CDR3 is built from 12 residues. Trimming pared 4 bases from V and 4 bases from J, leaving 7 bases between. The germline CDR1 and CDR2 sequences are MNHEY and SMNVEV (reference sequence).

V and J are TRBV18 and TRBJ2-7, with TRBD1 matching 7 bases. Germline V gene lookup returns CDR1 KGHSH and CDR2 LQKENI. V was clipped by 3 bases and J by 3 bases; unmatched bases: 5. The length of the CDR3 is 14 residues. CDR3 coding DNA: TGTGCCAGCTCACCCAGGGGGTCCAGCTACGAGCAGTACTTC. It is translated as CASSPRGSSYEQYF.

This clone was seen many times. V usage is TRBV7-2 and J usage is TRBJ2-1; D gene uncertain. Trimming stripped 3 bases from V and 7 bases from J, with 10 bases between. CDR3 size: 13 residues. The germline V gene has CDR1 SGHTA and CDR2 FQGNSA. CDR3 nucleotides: TGTGCCAGCAGCTTTACCTCTCGGAATGAGCAGTTCTTC. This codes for CASSFTSRNEQFF.

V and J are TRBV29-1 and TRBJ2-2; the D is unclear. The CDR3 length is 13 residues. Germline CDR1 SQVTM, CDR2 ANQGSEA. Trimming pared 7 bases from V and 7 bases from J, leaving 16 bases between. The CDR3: CSAERTLRGELFF. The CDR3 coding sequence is TGCAGCGCTGAGAGGACCCTACGCGGGGAGCTGTTTTTT.

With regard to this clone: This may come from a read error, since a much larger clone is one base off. The CDR3 sequence: CAWSGRRADTQYF. CDR3 sequence (DNA): TGTGCCTGGAGTGGGAGGCGGGCAGATACGCAGTATTTT. The V call is TRBV30, the J call TRBJ2-3, with TRBD2 as a possible D gene (5 bases). The CDR3 is 13 amino acids. The V end lost 1 base, the J end lost 4 bases, and 9 bases lay between the germline ends. Per germline, CDR1 GTSNPN and CDR2 SVGIG (reference sequence). The full variable domain, rest sourced from reference TRBV30 and TRBJ2-3, is SQTIHQWPATLVQPVGSPLSLECTVEGTSNPNLYWYRQAAGRGLQLLFYSVGIGQISSEVPQNLSASRPQDRQFILSSKKLLLSDSGFYLCAWSGRRADTQYFGPGTRLTVL.

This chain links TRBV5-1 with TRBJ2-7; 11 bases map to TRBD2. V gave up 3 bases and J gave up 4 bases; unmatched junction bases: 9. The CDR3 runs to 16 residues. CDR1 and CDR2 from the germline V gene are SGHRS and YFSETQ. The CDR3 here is CASSSTTSGSGYEQYF. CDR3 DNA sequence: TGCGCCAGCAGCTCCACTACTAGCGGGAGTGGGTACGAGCAGTACTTC. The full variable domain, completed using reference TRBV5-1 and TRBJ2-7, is KAGVTQTPRYLIKTRGQQVTLSCSPISGHRSVSWYQQTPGQGLQFLFEYFSETQRNKGNFPGRFSGRQFSNSRSEMNVSTLELGDSALYLCASSSTTSGSGYEQYFGPGTRLTVT.

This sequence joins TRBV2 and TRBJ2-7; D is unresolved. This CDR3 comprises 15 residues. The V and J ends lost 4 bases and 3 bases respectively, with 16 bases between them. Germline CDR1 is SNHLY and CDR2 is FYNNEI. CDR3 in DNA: TGTGCCAGCAGTGTACCGGGCGGTAGAAGCTACGAGCAGTACTTC. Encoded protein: CASSVPGGRSYEQYF.

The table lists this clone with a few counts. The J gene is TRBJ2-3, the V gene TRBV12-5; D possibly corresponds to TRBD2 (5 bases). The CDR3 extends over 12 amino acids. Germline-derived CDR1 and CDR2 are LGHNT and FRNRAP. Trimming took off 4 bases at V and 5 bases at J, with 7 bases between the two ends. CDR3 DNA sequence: TGTGCTAGTGGTTCGGGGAGAGATACGCAGTATTTT. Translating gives CASGSGRDTQYF.

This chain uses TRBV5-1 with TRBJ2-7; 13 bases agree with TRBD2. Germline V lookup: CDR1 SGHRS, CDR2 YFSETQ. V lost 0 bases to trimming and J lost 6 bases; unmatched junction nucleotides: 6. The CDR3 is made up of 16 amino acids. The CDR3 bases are TGCGCCAGCAGCTTGGGAGGACTAGCGGGAGTATCCGAGCAGTACTTC. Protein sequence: CASSLGGLAGVSEQYF.

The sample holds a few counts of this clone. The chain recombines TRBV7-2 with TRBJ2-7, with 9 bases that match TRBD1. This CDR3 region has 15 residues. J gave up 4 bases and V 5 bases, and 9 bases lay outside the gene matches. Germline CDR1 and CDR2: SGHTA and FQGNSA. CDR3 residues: CASSPRTGGEYEQYF. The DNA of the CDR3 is TGTGCCAGCAGCCCAAGAACAGGGGGCGAATACGAGCAGTACTTC.

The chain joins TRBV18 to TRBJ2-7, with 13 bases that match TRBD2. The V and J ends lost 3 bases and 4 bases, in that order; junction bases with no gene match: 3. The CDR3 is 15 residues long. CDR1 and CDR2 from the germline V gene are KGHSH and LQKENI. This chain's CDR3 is CASSPGLAGAYEQYF. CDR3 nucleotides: TGTGCCAGCTCACCTGGACTAGCGGGAGCGTACGAGCAGTACTTC.

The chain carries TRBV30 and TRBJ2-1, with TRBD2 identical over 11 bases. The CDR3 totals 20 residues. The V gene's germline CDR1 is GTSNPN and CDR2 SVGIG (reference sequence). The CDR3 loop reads CARRVIGTAVAGGNYNEQFF. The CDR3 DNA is TGTGCTCGTCGCGTCATCGGGACAGCCGTAGCGGGGGGGAACTACAATGAGCAGTTCTTC.

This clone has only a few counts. CDR3 in amino acids: CASSYSGTFSTDTQYF. For the CDR3, the DNA is TGTGCCAGCAGTTACTCTGGGACTTTTAGCACAGATACGCAGTATTTT. The J gene is TRBJ2-3, the V gene TRBV6-5; D perhaps matches TRBD2 (6 bases). Germline CDR1 is MNHEY and CDR2 is SVGAGI. Trimming left V 0 bases short and J 0 bases short, with 10 bases between. This CDR3 region has 16 residues.

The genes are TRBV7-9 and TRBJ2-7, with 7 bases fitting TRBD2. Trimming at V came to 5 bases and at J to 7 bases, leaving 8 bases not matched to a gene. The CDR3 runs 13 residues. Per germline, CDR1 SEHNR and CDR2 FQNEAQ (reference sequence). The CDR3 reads CASSATERGEQYF. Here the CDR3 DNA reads TGTGCCAGCAGCGCAACCGAGCGGGGAGAGCAGTACTTC.